This T cell receptor (beta chain) was recorded in a study of T cells in Graves' hyperthyroidism and ophthalmopathy. Newly diagnosed hyperthyroidism patients aged 18 to 65 years had disease lasting under 2 months. Out of over 9 ml of fresh peripheral blood came the PBMCs. This clonotype was counted many times. What it binds is unknown. Study-level findings and limits: Blood also showed most of the thyroid clonotypes that were expanded above 0.001. Ophthalmopathy got predicted by the model a median approximately 6 months before its onset.

What was amplified from RNA transcripts were TCR beta CDR3 regions. In the first-round RT-PCR of the TCR CDR3, the HTBI primer set was used. One entry per CDR3 protein, called by TCRdb with MiXCR from the multiplex PCR reads. The table has roughly 840,000 distinct CDR3 sequences, about 38% seen once. The V end lost 0 bases, the J end lost 5 bases, and 7 bases lay between the germline ends. Per germline, CDR1 SGHVS and CDR2 FQNEAQ. CDR3 length: 13 amino acids. This TCR was sampled from a man between 18 and 35 years old with Graves' hyperthyroidism. The chain combines TRBV7-8 with TRBJ2-5; D gene ambiguous. Input material: blood. This CDR3 is CASSLAFVETQYF. The CDR3 coding sequence is TGTGCCAGCAGCTTAGCTTTTGTTGAGACCCAGTACTTC.